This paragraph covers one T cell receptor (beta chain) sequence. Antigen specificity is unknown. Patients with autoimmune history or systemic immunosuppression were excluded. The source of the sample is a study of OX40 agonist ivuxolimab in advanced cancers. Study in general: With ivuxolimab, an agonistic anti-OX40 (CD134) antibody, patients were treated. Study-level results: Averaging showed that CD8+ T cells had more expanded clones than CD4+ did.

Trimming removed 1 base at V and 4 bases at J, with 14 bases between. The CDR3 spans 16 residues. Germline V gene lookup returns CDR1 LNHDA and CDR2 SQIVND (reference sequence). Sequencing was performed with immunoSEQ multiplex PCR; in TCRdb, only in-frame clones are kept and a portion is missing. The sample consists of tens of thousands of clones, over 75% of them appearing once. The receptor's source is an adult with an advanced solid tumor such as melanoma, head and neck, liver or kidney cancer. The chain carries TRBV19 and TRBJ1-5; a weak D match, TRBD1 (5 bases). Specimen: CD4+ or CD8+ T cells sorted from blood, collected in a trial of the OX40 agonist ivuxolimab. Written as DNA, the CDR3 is TGTGCCAGTAGTATAGTAGGGCAGGGACTAAATCAGCCCCAGCATTTT. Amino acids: CASSIVGQGLNQPQHF.